These 12 T cell receptor beta chains were all obtained from the same sample, sequenced in a study of Graves' ophthalmopathy and Graves' hyperthyroidism. The TCR beta CDR3 regions underwent amplification from RNA transcripts. HTBI primers were used in a first-round RT-PCR, which preceded a second-round multiplex PCR. TCRdb re-called the multiplex PCR reads with MiXCR, one entry per CDR3 protein. In the table there are roughly 380,000 distinct CDR3 sequences, roughly 15% of which are singletons. The sequenced sample consisted of peripheral blood. The receptors come from a woman aged 18-35 years with stable Graves' hyperthyroidism.

This chain links TRBV2 with TRBJ2-5, with D hard to call. Germline CDR1 SNHLY, CDR2 FYNNEI. The CDR3 length is 12 residues. V lost 7 bases and J 4 bases, leaving 10 bases between the germline ends. The CDR3 DNA follows: TGTGCCAGCATTGGGGTTGGAGAGACCCAGTACTTC. This sequence encodes CASIGVGETQYF.

The genes are TRBV12-5 and TRBJ1-6; D not certain. CDR1 LGHNT and CDR2 FRNRAP come from the germline V gene. This CDR3 is 12 amino acids long. With 1 base removed from V and 8 bases from J, the gap between germline ends came to 3 bases. The DNA of the CDR3 is TGTGCTAGTGGTTTGGACTATTCACCCCTCCACTTT. This sequence encodes CASGLDYSPLHF.

This clonotype was seen repeatedly, ten times or more. The rearrangement joins TRBV20-1 to TRBJ2-7; 9 bases align to TRBD1. The CDR3 runs to 13 residues. Unmatched junction bases numbered 5, after V lost 5 bases and J lost 3 bases. CDR1 DFQATT and CDR2 SNEGSKA come from the germline V gene (reference sequence). DNA of the CDR3: TGCAGTGCTCGGACAGGGGTGGGCTACGAGCAGTACTTC. The encoded protein is CSARTGVGYEQYF.

This clonotype showed up many times. This sequence joins TRBV2 and TRBJ2-5; no clear D. The CDR3 is 14 amino acids. Trimming pared 4 bases from V and 0 bases from J, leaving 9 bases between. Germline lookup yields CDR1 SNHLY and CDR2 FYNNEI. CDR3 sequence reads: CASSGATYQETQYF. CDR3 coding DNA: TGTGCCAGCAGTGGAGCCACGTACCAAGAGACCCAGTACTTC.

This clonotype came up many times. V and J are TRBV2 and TRBJ1-1; D may be TRBD1 (5 bases). CDR1 is SNHLY and CDR2 is FYNNEI in the germline V gene. V was trimmed by 6 bases and J by 7 bases, leaving 12 bases between them. CDR3 size: 12 residues. CDR3 loop: CASSSDSYEAFF. The CDR3 bases are TGTGCCAGCAGCTCAGACAGCTATGAAGCTTTCTTT.

In this sample, this clonotype turned up once. The chain links TRBV12-3 or TRBV12-4 to TRBJ2-7; 9 bases agree with TRBD2. The CDR3 is made up of 15 amino acids. CDR3 protein: CASSLSSGDSYELYV. DNA of the CDR3: TGTGCCAGCAGTTTGTCTAGCGGGGACTCCTACGAGCTGTACGTC.

Many counts were recorded for this clonotype. The chain is built from TRBV12-3 or TRBV12-4 and TRBJ1-1; D call uncertain. Deletions cut 5 bases from V and 3 bases from J, with 19 bases between. The CDR3 has 16 amino acids. The CDR3 DNA reads TGTGCCAGCAGTCCCAACCGCATTCGACGGGACACTGAAGCTTTCTTT. This encodes CASSPNRIRRDTEAFF.

This clonotype was observed a few times. This sequence joins TRBV3-1 and TRBJ2-2; unclear D gene. The V end lost 7 bases, the J end lost 4 bases, and 7 bases lay between the germline ends. The CDR3 sequence is 12 residues long. The germline gives CDR1 LGHDT, CDR2 YNNKEL (reference sequence). CDR3 sequence: CASTRSTGELFF. The CDR3 DNA reads as TGTGCCAGCACCCGATCCACCGGGGAGCTGTTTTTT.

This clonotype was seen at least ten times. The chain employs TRBV12-3 or TRBV12-4 and TRBJ2-4; no clear D. The CDR3 sequence is 15 residues long. V was pared by 5 bases and J by 3 bases, with 14 bases between. The CDR3 loop reads CASSALGVDKNIQYF. The CDR3 coding sequence is TGTGCCAGCAGTGCCCTAGGTGTGGACAAAAACATTCAGTACTTC.

There are a few counts of this clonotype. V usage is TRBV5-5 and J usage is TRBJ1-1, with a weak D call TRBD1 (6 bases). V was trimmed by 4 bases and J by 9 bases, leaving 19 bases between them. The CDR3 is made up of 14 amino acids. Germline V gene data show CDR1 as SGHKS and CDR2 as YYEKEE (reference sequence). The CDR3 DNA follows: TGTGCCAGCAGCCCGCTGGGGGGCGGGGTCCAAGCTTTCTTT. Its translation is CASSPLGGGVQAFF. Full variable domain (rest looked up from reference TRBV5-5 and TRBJ1-1): DAGVTQSPTHLIKTRGQQVTLRCSPISGHKSVSWYQQVLGQGPQFIFQYYEKEERGRGNFPDRFSARQFPNYSSELNVNALLLGDSALYLCASSPLGGGVQAFFGQGTRLTVV.

The sample holds many counts of this clonotype. The V gene is TRBV7-9, the J gene TRBJ1-1; D ambiguous. Trimming stripped 5 bases from V and 0 bases from J, with 13 bases between. Germline V lookup: CDR1 SEHNR, CDR2 FQNEAQ (reference sequence). CDR3 length equals 15 residues. CDR3 residues: CASSPRGSLNTEAFF. In DNA, the CDR3 is TGTGCCAGCAGCCCCCGAGGTTCTTTGAACACTGAAGCTTTCTTT.

This chain joins TRBV6-1 and TRBJ1-5; D call uncertain. V shed 7 bases and J shed 0 bases, with 10 bases lying between them. Germline CDR1 is MNHNS and CDR2 is SASEGT. This CDR3 contains 14 residues. CDR3 amino acids: CASMGSYSNQPQHF. As DNA, the CDR3 is TGTGCCAGCATGGGGAGTTATAGCAATCAGCCCCAGCATTTT.